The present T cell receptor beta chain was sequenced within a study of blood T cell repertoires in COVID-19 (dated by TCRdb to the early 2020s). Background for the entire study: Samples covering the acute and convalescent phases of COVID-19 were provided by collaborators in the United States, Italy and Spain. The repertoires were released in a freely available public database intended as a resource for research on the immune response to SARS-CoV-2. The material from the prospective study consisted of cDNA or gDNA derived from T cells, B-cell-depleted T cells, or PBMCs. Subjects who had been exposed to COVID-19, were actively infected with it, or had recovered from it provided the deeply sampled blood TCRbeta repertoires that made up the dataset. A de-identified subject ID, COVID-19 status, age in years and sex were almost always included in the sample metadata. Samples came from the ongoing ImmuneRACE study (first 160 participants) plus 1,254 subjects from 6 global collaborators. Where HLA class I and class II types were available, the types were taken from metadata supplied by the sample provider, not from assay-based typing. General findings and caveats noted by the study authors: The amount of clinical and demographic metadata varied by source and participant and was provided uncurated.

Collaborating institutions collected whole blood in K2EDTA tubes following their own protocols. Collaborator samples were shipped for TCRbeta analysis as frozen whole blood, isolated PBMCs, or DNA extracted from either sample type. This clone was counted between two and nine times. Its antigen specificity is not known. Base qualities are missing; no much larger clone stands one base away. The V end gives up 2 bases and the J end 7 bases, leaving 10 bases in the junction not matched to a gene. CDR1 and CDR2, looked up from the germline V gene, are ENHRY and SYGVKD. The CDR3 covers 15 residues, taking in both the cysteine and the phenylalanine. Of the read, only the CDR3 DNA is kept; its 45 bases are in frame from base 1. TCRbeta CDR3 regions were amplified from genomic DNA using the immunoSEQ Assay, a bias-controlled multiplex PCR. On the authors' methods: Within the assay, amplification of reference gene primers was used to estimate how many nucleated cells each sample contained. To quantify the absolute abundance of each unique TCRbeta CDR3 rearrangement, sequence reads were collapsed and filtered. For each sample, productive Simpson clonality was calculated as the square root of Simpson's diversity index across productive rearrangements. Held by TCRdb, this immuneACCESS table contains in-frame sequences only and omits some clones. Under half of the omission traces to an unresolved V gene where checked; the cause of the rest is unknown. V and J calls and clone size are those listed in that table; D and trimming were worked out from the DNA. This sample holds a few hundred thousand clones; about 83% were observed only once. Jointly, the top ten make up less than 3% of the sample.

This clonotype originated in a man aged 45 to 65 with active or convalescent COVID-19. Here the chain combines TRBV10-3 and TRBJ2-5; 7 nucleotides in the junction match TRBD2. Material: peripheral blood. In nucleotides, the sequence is TGTGCCATCAGTGAGGGGAGGCCGGGGGAGGGGACCCAGTACTTC. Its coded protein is CAISEGRPGEGTQYF.